This TCR beta chain is drawn from a study of blood T cells in healthy people across ages. General observations from the study: Any conclusive comparison of naive versus antigen-experienced cells was prevented by using unsorted PBMCs. Older age went with lower TCR beta diversity per million T cells, in a roughly linear way.

A sample-barcoded 5' primer and a J-beta primer mix were used in a second PCR of roughly 6 to 11 cycles. TCRdb reprocessed the 5' RACE reads via MiXCR and lists one record per CDR3 protein. The sample carries 920,000 or so distinct CDR3 sequences, less than 50% recorded once. Note on this clonotype: Its antigen is currently unknown.

CDR3 size: 14 residues. Trimming pared 4 bases from V and 7 bases from J, leaving 15 bases between. CDR1 is SGHRS, CDR2 YFSETQ, per germline. The gene calls are TRBV5-1 and TRBJ2-1; possibly TRBD1 or TRBD2 for D (5 bases each). The specimen was blood. This clonotype originated in a woman aged 60-70 years in good health. The CDR3 region has the DNA TGCGCCAGCAGCGTGGGGGTTGGGAATAATGAGCAGTTCTTC. Protein sequence: CASSVGVGNNEQFF.